A selection of T cell receptor beta chains follows, all from one sample in a study of blood T cells in healthy people across ages. TCRdb re-called the 5' RACE reads with MiXCR, one entry per CDR3 protein. The repertoire includes about 800,000 distinct CDR3 sequences, around a quarter of them detected once, and around 3.6% sits in the top ten. This sample also belongs to another study, concerning T cells of mothers and their children.

Sequences were obtained from blood. The source is a boy under 18 in good health. CDR3s include the opening cysteine and the closing phenylalanine or tryptophan. The order of the fields is CDR3 protein, CDR3 length, V gene, J gene.

cdr3_aa: CASSPQTGSYEQYF
cdr3_length: 14
v_call: TRBV9
j_call: TRBJ2-7

cdr3_aa: CASSWERQETQDF
cdr3_length: 13
v_call: TRBV7-9
j_call: TRBJ2-5

cdr3_aa: CASSEVPAETQYF
cdr3_length: 13
v_call: TRBV6-1
j_call: TRBJ2-5

cdr3_aa: CASSMGAGLRYEQYF
cdr3_length: 15
v_call: TRBV19
j_call: -

cdr3_aa: CASSPEWGRGTGELFF
cdr3_length: 16
v_call: TRBV7-3
j_call: TRBJ2-2

cdr3_aa: CASSQDSVGHTDTQYF
cdr3_length: 16
v_call: TRBV3-1
j_call: TRBJ2-3

cdr3_aa: CSVDVAGLAYEQYF
cdr3_length: 14
v_call: TRBV29-1
j_call: TRBJ2-7

cdr3_aa: CASSYRGRFSGANVLTF
cdr3_length: 17
v_call: TRBV7-2
j_call: TRBJ2-6

cdr3_aa: CTSSRLAVYNEQFF
cdr3_length: 14
v_call: TRBV28
j_call: -

cdr3_aa: CASSPMGTLTNTGELFF
cdr3_length: 17
v_call: TRBV7-2
j_call: TRBJ2-2

cdr3_aa: CSARQGNQPQHF
cdr3_length: 12
v_call: TRBV20-1
j_call: TRBJ1-5

cdr3_aa: CASSQDLGLITNEQFF
cdr3_length: 16
v_call: TRBV4-1
j_call: TRBJ2-1

cdr3_aa: CASSQNSGRYEQYF
cdr3_length: 14
v_call: TRBV4-2
j_call: TRBJ2-7

cdr3_aa: CATGTGNTGELFF
cdr3_length: 13
v_call: TRBV5-1
j_call: TRBJ2-2

cdr3_aa: CASAGTTTYEQYF
cdr3_length: 13
v_call: TRBV6-2/TRBV6-3
j_call: TRBJ2-7

cdr3_aa: CASRGGGTSYEQYF
cdr3_length: 14
v_call: TRBV7-2
j_call: TRBJ2-7

cdr3_aa: CASSPVSASDYEQYF
cdr3_length: 15
v_call: TRBV18
j_call: TRBJ2-7

cdr3_aa: CASSLEPGLAIDTQYF
cdr3_length: 16
v_call: TRBV5-1
j_call: TRBJ2-3

cdr3_aa: CASSLDGDQVTDTQYF
cdr3_length: 16
v_call: TRBV5-1
j_call: TRBJ2-3

cdr3_aa: CASQLASRDYEQFF
cdr3_length: 14
v_call: TRBV3-1
j_call: TRBJ2-1

cdr3_aa: CASSNRDSPYEQYF
cdr3_length: 14
v_call: TRBV7-9
j_call: -

cdr3_aa: CSVQEDGSRLSDYEQYF
cdr3_length: 17
v_call: TRBV29-1
j_call: TRBJ2-7

cdr3_aa: CSASGRLSYNEQFF
cdr3_length: 14
v_call: TRBV20-1
j_call: TRBJ2-1

cdr3_aa: CASSQDWETQYF
cdr3_length: 12
v_call: TRBV14
j_call: TRBJ2-5

cdr3_aa: CASSLLPSDQTYEQYF
cdr3_length: 16
v_call: TRBV5-1
j_call: TRBJ2-7

cdr3_aa: CSVAGEPGGGYTF
cdr3_length: 13
v_call: TRBV29-1
j_call: TRBJ1-2

cdr3_aa: CASSEAGGLGEQYF
cdr3_length: 14
v_call: TRBV6-1
j_call: -

cdr3_aa: CASTSGYNEQFF
cdr3_length: 12
v_call: TRBV28
j_call: TRBJ2-1

cdr3_aa: CASRSGSYDEQFF
cdr3_length: 13
v_call: TRBV2
j_call: TRBJ2-1

cdr3_aa: CSAGREAYEQCF
cdr3_length: 12
v_call: TRBV29-1
j_call: TRBJ2-7

cdr3_aa: CSVTLEQETQYF
cdr3_length: 12
v_call: TRBV29-1
j_call: TRBJ2-5

cdr3_aa: CASIGGLSSYEQYF
cdr3_length: 14
v_call: TRBV28
j_call: -

cdr3_aa: CATSEGDRPNYGYTF
cdr3_length: 15
v_call: TRBV24-1
j_call: TRBJ1-2